These 27 T cell receptor beta chains originate from one sample sequenced in a study of blood T cell repertoires in COVID-19. Sequenced by immunoSEQ multiplex PCR; TCRdb stores in-frame clones only, minus some. This table has 350,000 to 400,000 clones, around nine tenths appearing once. Material: PBMCs or T cells enriched from blood (not recorded which). These receptors originate from a woman in her twenties or thirties who had recovered from COVID-19.

In DNA form, the CDR3 reads TGTGCCAGCAGTTATACAGGAACTGGAAACACCATATATTTT. Protein product: CASSYTGTGNTIYF. J is TRBJ1-3 and V is TRBV27; D might be TRBD1 (5 bases). Trimming pared 4 bases from V and 2 bases from J, leaving 9 bases between. The germline gives CDR1 MNHEY, CDR2 SMNVEV (reference sequence). This CDR3 region has 14 residues.

This chain uses TRBV9 with TRBJ2-1, with 9 nucleotides matching TRBD2. CDR3 length equals 16 residues. V was pared by 0 bases and J by 5 bases, with 6 bases of the junction left unmatched. The germline CDR1 and CDR2 sequences are SGDLS and YYNGEE. The CDR3 protein is CASSVAGLAGHNEQFF. DNA for the CDR3: TGTGCCAGCAGCGTAGCTGGGCTAGCGGGGCACAATGAGCAGTTCTTC.

CDR3 amino acids: CASSFRTGGLNTEAFF. The CDR3 DNA follows: TGCGCCAGCAGCTTCCGGACAGGGGGCTTGAACACTGAAGCTTTCTTT. V and J are TRBV5-1 and TRBJ1-1, with 11 bases that match TRBD1. Unmatched junction bases numbered 3, after V lost 2 bases and J lost 0 bases. Germline loops: CDR1 SGHRS, CDR2 YFSETQ. The CDR3 has 16 amino acids.

V gene TRBV27 combines with J gene TRBJ1-2, with D unclear. V lost 2 bases, J lost 4 bases, and 8 bases lay in between. Germline values: CDR1 MNHEY, CDR2 SMNVEV (reference sequence). The CDR3 consists of 13 residues. CDR3 sequence: CASSLTRSYGYTF. The CDR3 nucleotides are TGTGCCAGCAGTTTAACGCGAAGCTATGGCTACACCTTC.

The V call is TRBV6-1, the J call TRBJ2-3; TRBD1 might be the D (5 bases). The CDR3 runs 17 residues. Germline CDR1 is MNHNS and CDR2 is SASEGT. Trimming removed 3 bases at V and 5 bases at J, with 21 bases between. The CDR3 nucleotides are TGTGCCAGCAGTGACCTCCCGGACATCATCGTAGGAGATACGCAGTATTTT. Translating it yields CASSDLPDIIVGDTQYF.

This chain joins TRBV12-3 or TRBV12-4 and TRBJ2-2; D call uncertain. This CDR3 is 13 amino acids long. Trimming took 3 bases from V and 1 from J, leaving 3 bases between them. The CDR3 DNA follows: TGTGCCAGCAGTTTGCGGAACACCGGGGAGCTGTTTTTT. This sequence encodes CASSLRNTGELFF.

This clone was seen more than once but under ten times. V gene TRBV5-1 combines with J gene TRBJ1-1; 10 nucleotides agree with TRBD1. The CDR3 is 14 amino acids. V shed 4 bases and J 7 bases; nucleotides not matched to a gene: 7. Germline-derived CDR1 and CDR2 are SGHRS and YFSETQ. The CDR3 spells CASSPGTGADEAFF. The CDR3 bases are TGCGCCAGCAGCCCCGGGACAGGGGCAGATGAAGCTTTCTTT.

The chain uses TRBV5-1 and TRBJ2-7; 8 bases line up with TRBD2. The CDR3 extends over 14 amino acids. Germline lookup yields CDR1 SGHRS and CDR2 YFSETQ. V was clipped by 4 bases and J by 5 bases; unmatched bases: 8. The CDR3 loop is CASSHTGTRDEQYF. CDR3 sequence (DNA): TGCGCCAGCAGCCACACCGGGACTAGAGACGAGCAGTACTTC.

The chain employs TRBV25-1 and TRBJ1-2; D call uncertain. The CDR3 has 16 amino acids. Germline lookup yields CDR1 MGHDK and CDR2 SYGVNS. Trimming took off 1 base at V and 2 bases at J, with 14 bases between the two ends. CDR3 region: CASSESGGLANYGYTF. The DNA of the CDR3 is TGTGCCAGCAGTGAATCGGGAGGGTTGGCGAACTATGGCTACACCTTC.

The gene calls are TRBV6-1 and TRBJ2-7; D is possibly TRBD1 (5 bases). The CDR3 has 13 residues. Germline V lookup: CDR1 MNHNS, CDR2 SASEGT. V shed 1 base and J shed 2 bases, with 6 bases lying between them. CDR3 sequence: CASSEGRAYEQYF. The CDR3 DNA reads TGTGCCAGCAGTGAAGGCAGGGCCTACGAGCAGTACTTC.

The rearrangement uses TRBV5-8 and TRBJ2-2; a weak D match, TRBD1 (5 bases). The CDR3 loop spans 14 amino acids. CDR1 and CDR2 from the germline V gene are SGHTS and YDEGEE. V was clipped by 2 bases and J by 4 bases, with 9 bases between them. CDR3 in amino acids: CASSFTRATGELFF. CDR3 nucleotide sequence: TGTGCCAGCAGCTTTACCAGGGCCACCGGGGAGCTGTTTTTT. The variable domain in full, completed from reference TRBV5-8 and TRBJ2-2, reads EAGVTQSPTHLIKTRGQQATLRCSPISGHTSVYWYQQALGLGLQFLLWYDEGEERNRGNFPPRFSGRQFPNYSSELNVNALELEDSALYLCASSFTRATGELFFGEGSRLTVL.

This chain links TRBV9 with TRBJ1-4; 8 bases align to TRBD1. This CDR3 has 16 amino acids. V dropped 0 bases and J dropped 7; count of bases not matched to a gene: 8. The germline V gene has CDR1 SGDLS and CDR2 YYNGEE. The chain's CDR3 is CASSVGAQGAGEKLFF. CDR3 bases: TGTGCCAGCAGCGTAGGAGCCCAGGGGGCAGGTGAAAAACTGTTTTTT.

V and J are TRBV30 and TRBJ2-7, with D uncertain. This CDR3 has 12 amino acids. Looked up from germline, CDR1 is GTSNPN and CDR2 is SVGIG (reference sequence). V was pared by 5 bases and J by 1 base, with 9 bases between. CDR3 sequence: CAWGIQSYEQYF. Here the CDR3 DNA reads TGTGCCTGGGGGATACAGTCCTACGAGCAGTACTTC.

This clone has just a few counts. The rearrangement joins TRBV2 to TRBJ2-1, with D perhaps matching TRBD2 (6 bases). The germline V gene encodes CDR1 SNHLY and CDR2 FYNNEI. This CDR3 contains 14 residues. V dropped 3 bases and J dropped 6 bases, with 12 bases sitting between them. CDR3 in DNA: TGTGCCAGCAGTGATACGGGGGTCCTCAATGAGCAGTTCTTC. It translates to CASSDTGVLNEQFF.

The V and J genes are TRBV5-1 and TRBJ1-4; D not resolved. The germline V and J ends were trimmed by 0 bases and 1 base, with 7 bases remaining between them. Germline CDR1 reads SGHRS; CDR2 reads YFSETQ. This CDR3 spans 15 amino acids. CDR3 amino acids: CASSLAWQTNEKLFF. CDR3 DNA: TGCGCCAGCAGCTTGGCCTGGCAAACTAATGAAAAACTGTTTTTT.

The rearrangement joins TRBV29-1 to TRBJ1-2, with 7 bases identical to TRBD1. Losses at the gene ends were 3 bases for V and 0 bases for J; bases not matched to a gene: 10. Per the germline V gene, CDR1 is SQVTM and CDR2 is ANQGSEA. This CDR3 is built from 16 residues. CDR3 amino acids: CSVDLRDRFPNYGYTF. In DNA, the CDR3 is TGCAGCGTTGACCTCCGGGACAGATTCCCTAACTATGGCTACACCTTC.

The chain links TRBV15 to TRBJ1-2; a weak D match, TRBD1 (6 bases). Germline values: CDR1 LNHNV, CDR2 YYDKDF (reference sequence). The V gene lost 4 bases and the J gene lost 4 bases, with 13 bases spanning the gap. The CDR3 spans 14 residues. CDR3: CATSIRQVGYGYTF. The CDR3 nucleotides read TGTGCCACCAGCATTCGACAGGTCGGCTATGGCTACACCTTC.

The rearrangement joins TRBV6-5 to TRBJ2-2, with 10 bases aligning to TRBD2. V lost 6 bases and J lost 6; bases outside the gene matches: 7. The CDR3 extends over 15 amino acids. Germline CDR1 and CDR2: MNHEY and SVGAGI. The CDR3 spells CASSQAGGPSGELFF. CDR3 sequence (DNA): TGTGCCAGCAGCCAAGCGGGAGGGCCCTCCGGGGAGCTGTTTTTT.

The chain joins TRBV7-2 to TRBJ2-2; D might be TRBD2 (5 bases). From germline, CDR1 is SGHTA and CDR2 FQGNSA. This CDR3 region has 16 residues. Trimming left V 5 bases short and J 0 bases short, with 13 bases between. The chain's CDR3 is CASSLGWRTNTGELFF. The CDR3 DNA is TGTGCCAGCAGCCTGGGGTGGAGGACGAACACCGGGGAGCTGTTTTTT.

This rearrangement joins TRBV2 to TRBJ1-6; D perhaps matches TRBD1 (6 bases). V shed 6 bases and J shed 4 bases, with 7 bases lying between them. Germline CDR1 SNHLY, CDR2 FYNNEI. The CDR3 is 13 amino acids. In nucleotides, the CDR3 is TGTGCCAGCAGACAGGGTTATAATTCACCCCTCCACTTT. This gives the protein CASRQGYNSPLHF.

The V and J genes are TRBV7-9 and TRBJ1-1; D possibly corresponds to TRBD1 (5 bases). This CDR3 is 13 amino acids long. The ends were cut back, 5 bases at V and 3 bases at J, with 10 bases in the middle. Germline V gene lookup returns CDR1 SEHNR and CDR2 FQNEAQ (reference sequence). The CDR3 sequence: CASSRDSYTEAFF. DNA for the CDR3: TGTGCCAGCAGCCGCGACAGCTACACTGAAGCTTTCTTT.

The chain is built from TRBV27 and TRBJ1-2, with 7 bases lining up with TRBD1. The germline CDR1 and CDR2 sequences are MNHEY and SMNVEV (reference sequence). The junction had 8 bases not matched to a gene; V was cut back by 6 bases and J by 4 bases. This CDR3 contains 14 residues. In nucleotides, the CDR3 is TGTGCCAGCAGATCACGGGACAGCTTCTATGGCTACACCTTC. Amino acids: CASRSRDSFYGYTF.

The J gene is TRBJ1-1, the V gene TRBV7-3; D is uncertain. V lost 1 base, J lost 3 bases, and 12 bases lay in between. The CDR3 extends over 15 amino acids. Germline CDR1 SGHTA, CDR2 FQGTGA. The CDR3 protein is CASSLMPGTHTEAFF. The CDR3 DNA sequence: TGTGCCAGCAGCTTAATGCCAGGTACTCACACTGAAGCTTTCTTT. The variable domain in full, completed from reference TRBV7-3 and TRBJ1-1, reads GAGVSQTPSNKVTEKGKYVELRCDPISGHTALYWYRQSLGQGPEFLIYFQGTGAADDSGLPNDRFFAVRPEGSVSTLKIQRTERGDSAVYLCASSLMPGTHTEAFFGQGTRLTVV.

This clone was observed a single time. The chain combines TRBV29-1 with TRBJ2-7; 7 positions match TRBD2. After removal of 4 bases from V and 2 bases from J, the junction contained 8 bases not matched to a gene. Germline CDR1 SQVTM, CDR2 ANQGSEA. CDR3 length equals 14 residues. Here the CDR3 DNA reads TGCAGCGTTGTGAGCGGGATTCCGCCCTACGAGCAGTACTTC. Translated, it gives CSVVSGIPPYEQYF.

The rearrangement links TRBV29-1 to TRBJ1-2; D might be TRBD1 (6 bases). This CDR3 is 14 amino acids long. Germline values: CDR1 SQVTM, CDR2 ANQGSEA. The V end lost 0 bases, the J end lost 5 bases, and 13 bases lay between the germline ends. The CDR3 region has the DNA TGCAGCGTTGAAGATCTGGTGGGGGCTTATGGCTACACCTTC. Protein: CSVEDLVGAYGYTF.

The chain combines TRBV21-1 with TRBJ1-1; the D call in the table, TRBD1, was not verified against the DNA. TRBV21-1 is classified as a pseudogene. The CDR3 spans 14 residues. The CDR3 protein is CASSKAQEGTEAFF. The CDR3 nucleotides are TGTGCCAGCAGCAAAGCGCAGGAAGGAACTGAAGCTTTCTTT.

This chain uses TRBV18 with TRBJ1-2; D ambiguous. Between the trimmed V and J ends, which lost 3 bases and 7 bases, there was a span of 9 bases. The germline V gene encodes CDR1 KGHSH and CDR2 LQKENI. The CDR3 consists of 12 residues. This CDR3 reads CASSPNGIGYTF. Here the CDR3 DNA reads TGTGCCAGCTCACCGAACGGTATTGGCTACACCTTC. Full variable domain (rest looked up from reference TRBV18 and TRBJ1-2): NAGVMQNPRHLVRRRGQEARLRCSPMKGHSHVYWYRQLPEEGLKFMVYLQKENIIDESGMPKERFSAEFPKEGPSILRIQQVVRGDSAAYFCASSPNGIGYTFGSGTRLTVV.